The clone carrying this T cell receptor beta chain has more than one count but fewer than ten. After removal of 6 bases from V and 1 base from J, the junction contained 10 bases not matched to a gene. The CDR3 runs 16 residues. This specimen comes from a study of T-cell memory formation after mild COVID-19. One entry per CDR3 protein, called by TCRdb with MiXCR from the 5' RACE reads. This repertoire shows about 620,000 distinct CDR3 sequences, 18% found once; its top ten account for around 13%. This receptor was obtained from an adult woman who had mild COVID-19 (a few samples of this study predate the infection). Cell type and time point are not known. The chain joins TRBV12-3 or TRBV12-4 to TRBJ2-3; 7 bases line up with TRBD1. Material: PBMCs or a T cell subset sorted from them (not recorded which). Here the CDR3 DNA reads TGTGCCAGCAGCCCTCCAGGGGGTAGAGGCACAGATACGCAGTATTTT. It yields the protein CASSPPGGRGTDTQYF.